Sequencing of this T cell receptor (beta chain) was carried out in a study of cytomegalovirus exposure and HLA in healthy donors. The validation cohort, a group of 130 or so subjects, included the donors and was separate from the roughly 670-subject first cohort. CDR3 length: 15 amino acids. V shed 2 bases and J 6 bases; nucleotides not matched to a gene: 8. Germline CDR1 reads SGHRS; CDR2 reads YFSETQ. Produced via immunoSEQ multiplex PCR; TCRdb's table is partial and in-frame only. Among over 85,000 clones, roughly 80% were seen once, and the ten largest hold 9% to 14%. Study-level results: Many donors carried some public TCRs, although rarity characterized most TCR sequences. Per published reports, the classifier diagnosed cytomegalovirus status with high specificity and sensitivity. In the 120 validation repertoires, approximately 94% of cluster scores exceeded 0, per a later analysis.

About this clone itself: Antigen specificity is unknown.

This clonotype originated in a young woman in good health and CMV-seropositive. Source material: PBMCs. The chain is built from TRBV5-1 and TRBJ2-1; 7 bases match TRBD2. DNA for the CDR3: TGCGCCAGCAGCTTCGGACTAGGGGCGGGCAATGAGCAGTTCTTC. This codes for CASSFGLGAGNEQFF.